What follows is one T cell receptor (beta chain) and its context. These data originate in a study of shared clonotypes between healthy human individuals. V trimming: 0 bases; J trimming: 8 bases; junction bases outside the gene matches: 10. The CDR3 has 16 amino acids. Germline CDR1 reads SGHRS; CDR2 reads YFSETQ. Libraries were prepared by immunoSEQ multiplex PCR; TCRdb keeps only in-frame clonotypes and omits some of them. The repertoire includes 2.3 million or so clones, approximately 93% of them detected once, and under 0.45% sits in the top ten. The V gene is TRBV5-1, the J gene TRBJ2-1, with TRBD1 matching over 8 bases. This receptor was taken from a man younger than 35 in good health. Some clones in this sample may be carry-over from other donors' samples. The specimen was naive CD4+ T cells from PBMCs. Subset described: CD45RA+ positively selected. This CDR3 reads CASSLGQQGGGDEQFF. Here the CDR3 DNA reads TGCGCCAGCAGCTTGGGGCAACAGGGGGGCGGCGATGAGCAGTTCTTC.